This T cell receptor (beta chain) is from a study of T cells after yellow fever vaccination. This clonotype appeared many times. MiXCR, applied by TCRdb to the 5' RACE reads, yields one record per CDR3 protein. The sample has a few hundred thousand distinct CDR3 sequences; 3% to 4.5% are singletons. This TCR came from a man aged 18 to 30 who received the YFV17D yellow fever vaccine. The specimen comprised PBMCs, sampled on the day of the yellow fever booster vaccination.

The CDR3 nucleotides are TGTGCCAGCAGCCCCGTCGGGGGGGGCTCCTACGAGCAGTACTTC. Translation gives CASSPVGGGSYEQYF. J is TRBJ2-7 and V is TRBV7-2, with 8 positions matching TRBD2. The CDR3 loop spans 15 amino acids. Germline V CDR1 and CDR2: SGHTA, FQGNSA. V was clipped by 5 bases and J by 0 bases; unmatched bases: 6.